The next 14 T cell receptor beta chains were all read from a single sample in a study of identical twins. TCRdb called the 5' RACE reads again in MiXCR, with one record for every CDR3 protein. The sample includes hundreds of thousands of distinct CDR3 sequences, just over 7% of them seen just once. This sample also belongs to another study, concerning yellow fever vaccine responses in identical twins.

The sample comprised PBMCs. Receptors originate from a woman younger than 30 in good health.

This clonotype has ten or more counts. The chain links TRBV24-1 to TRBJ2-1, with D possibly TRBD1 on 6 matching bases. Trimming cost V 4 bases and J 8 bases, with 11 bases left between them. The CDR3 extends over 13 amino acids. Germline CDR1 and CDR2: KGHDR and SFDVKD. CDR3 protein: CATSEGTRDEQFF. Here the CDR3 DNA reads TGTGCCACCAGTGAGGGGACACGGGATGAGCAGTTCTTC.

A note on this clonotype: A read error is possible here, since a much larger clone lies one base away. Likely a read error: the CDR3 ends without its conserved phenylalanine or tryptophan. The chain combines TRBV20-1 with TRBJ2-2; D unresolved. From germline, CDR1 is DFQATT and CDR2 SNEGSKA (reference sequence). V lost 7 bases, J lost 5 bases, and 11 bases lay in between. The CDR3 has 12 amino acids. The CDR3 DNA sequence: TGCAGTGTGCAACCCGGTACCGGGGAGCTGTTTATT. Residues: CSVQPGTGELFI.

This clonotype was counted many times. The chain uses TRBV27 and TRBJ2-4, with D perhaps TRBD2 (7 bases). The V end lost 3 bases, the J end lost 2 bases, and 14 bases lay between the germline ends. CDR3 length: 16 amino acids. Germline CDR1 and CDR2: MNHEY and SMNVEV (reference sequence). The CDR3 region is CASSFRGGRSKNIQYF. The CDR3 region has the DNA TGTGCCAGCAGTTTCCGCGGGGGCAGGTCCAAAAACATTCAGTACTTC.

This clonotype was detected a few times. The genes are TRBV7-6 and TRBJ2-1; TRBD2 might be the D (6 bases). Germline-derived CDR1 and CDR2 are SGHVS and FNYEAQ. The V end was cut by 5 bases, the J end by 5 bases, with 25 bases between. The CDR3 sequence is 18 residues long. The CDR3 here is CASSIYTPGLSLHNEQFF. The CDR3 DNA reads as TGTGCCAGCAGCATCTATACTCCGGGACTGAGCTTACACAATGAGCAGTTCTTC.

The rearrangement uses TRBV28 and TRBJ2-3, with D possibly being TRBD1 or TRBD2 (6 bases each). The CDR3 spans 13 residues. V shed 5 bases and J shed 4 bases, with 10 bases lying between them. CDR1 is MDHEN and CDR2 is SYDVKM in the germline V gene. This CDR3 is CASSRGGPDTQYF. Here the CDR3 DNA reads TGTGCCAGCAGTCGAGGGGGGCCAGATACGCAGTATTTT. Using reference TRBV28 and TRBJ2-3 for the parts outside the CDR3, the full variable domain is DVKVTQSSRYLVKRTGEKVFLECVQDMDHENMFWYRQDPGLGLRLIYFSYDVKMKEKGDIPEGYSVSREKKERFSLILESASTNQTSMYLCASSRGGPDTQYFGPGTRLTVL.

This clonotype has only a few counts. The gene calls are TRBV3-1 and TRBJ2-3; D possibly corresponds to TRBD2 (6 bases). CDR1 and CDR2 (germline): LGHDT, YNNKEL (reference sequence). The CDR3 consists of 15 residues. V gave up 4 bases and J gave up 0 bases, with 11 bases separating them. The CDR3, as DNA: TGTGCCAGCAGCCCGGCTAGCGTCAGCACAGATACGCAGTATTTT. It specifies CASSPASVSTDTQYF.

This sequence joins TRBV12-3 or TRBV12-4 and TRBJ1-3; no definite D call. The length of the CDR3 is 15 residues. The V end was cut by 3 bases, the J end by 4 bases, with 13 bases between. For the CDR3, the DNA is TGTGCCAGCAGTTTCGGGGTCATTTCAGGAAACACCATATATTTT. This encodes CASSFGVISGNTIYF.

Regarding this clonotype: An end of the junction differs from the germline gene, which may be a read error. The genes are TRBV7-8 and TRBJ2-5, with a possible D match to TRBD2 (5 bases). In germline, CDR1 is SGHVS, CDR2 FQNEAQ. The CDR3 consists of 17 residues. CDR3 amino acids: CASSLALALAPQETQHF. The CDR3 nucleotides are TGTGCCAGCAGCTTAGCTCTTGCCCTAGCACCCCAAGAGACCCAGCACTTC.

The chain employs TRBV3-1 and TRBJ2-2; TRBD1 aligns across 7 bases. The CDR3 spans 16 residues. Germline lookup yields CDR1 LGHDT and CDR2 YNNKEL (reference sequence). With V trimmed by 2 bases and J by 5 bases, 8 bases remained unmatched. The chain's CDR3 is CASSQIGTVKTGELFF. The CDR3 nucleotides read TGTGCCAGCAGCCAAATAGGGACAGTAAAAACCGGGGAGCTGTTTTTT.

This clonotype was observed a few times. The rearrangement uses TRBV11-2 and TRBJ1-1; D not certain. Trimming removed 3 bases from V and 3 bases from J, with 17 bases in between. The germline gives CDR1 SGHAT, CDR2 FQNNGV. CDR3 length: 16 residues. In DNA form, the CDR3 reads TGTGCCAGCAGCTTGCAGGTATTGAGGGAGGACACTGAAGCTTTCTTT. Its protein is CASSLQVLREDTEAFF.

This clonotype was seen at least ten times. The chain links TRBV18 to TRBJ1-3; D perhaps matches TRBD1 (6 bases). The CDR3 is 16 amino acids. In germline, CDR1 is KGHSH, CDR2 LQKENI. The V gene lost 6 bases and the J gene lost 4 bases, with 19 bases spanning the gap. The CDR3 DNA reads TGTGCCAGCTCTCCCACCCTGACAGGAGCCGGAAACACCATATATTTT. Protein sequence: CASSPTLTGAGNTIYF.

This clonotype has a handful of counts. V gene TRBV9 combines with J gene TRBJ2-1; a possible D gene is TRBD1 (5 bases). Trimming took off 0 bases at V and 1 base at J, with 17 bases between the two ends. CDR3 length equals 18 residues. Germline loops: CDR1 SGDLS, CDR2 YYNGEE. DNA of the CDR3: TGTGCCAGCAGCGTAGCTCCCCATGCCAGGGTATCCTACAATGAGCAGTTCTTC. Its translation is CASSVAPHARVSYNEQFF. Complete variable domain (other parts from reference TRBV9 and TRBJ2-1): DSGVTQTPKHLITATGQRVTLRCSPRSGDLSVYWYQQSLDQGLQFLIQYYNGEERAKGNILERFSAQQFPDLHSELNLSSLELGDSALYFCASSVAPHARVSYNEQFFGPGTRLTVL.

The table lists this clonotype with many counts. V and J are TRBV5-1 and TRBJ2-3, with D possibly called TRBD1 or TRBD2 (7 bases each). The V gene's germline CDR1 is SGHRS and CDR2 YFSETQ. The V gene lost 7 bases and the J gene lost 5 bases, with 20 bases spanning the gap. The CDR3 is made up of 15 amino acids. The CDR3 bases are TGCGCCAGCGCCTTCAGGGGGAGGGAGGAAGATACGCAGTATTTT. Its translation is CASAFRGREEDTQYF.

DNA of the CDR3: TGTGCCAGCAGTTACGCCGGCGCTGGCTACACCTTC. It yields the protein CASSYAGAGYTF. The rearrangement links TRBV6-5 to TRBJ1-2; D gene ambiguous. CDR1 is MNHEY and CDR2 is SVGAGI in the germline V gene. The CDR3 runs 12 residues. Trimming took 2 bases from V and 7 from J, leaving 8 bases between them.